What follows are 27 T cell receptor beta chains derived from one specimen sequenced in a study of CD4 T cells in relation to SARS-CoV-2 and coronaviruses. Clones were read by immunoSEQ multiplex PCR, and TCRdb kept only the in-frame ones, dropping some. The table includes under 45,000 clones, under 90% detected once. These TCRs' antigens remain unknown. The sequenced material came from naive CD4+ T cells from PBMCs, cultured in vitro. The subset was: naive CD4+ T cells isolated by negative enrichment. The receptors originated from an adult with COVID-19.

The genes are TRBV28 and TRBJ2-7; 13 bases map to TRBD2. V lost 8 bases, J lost 3 bases, and 10 bases stayed unmatched. Looked up from germline, CDR1 is MDHEN and CDR2 is SYDVKM. This CDR3 contains 16 residues. The CDR3 DNA reads as TGTGCCAGCGCGGGGACTAGCGGGGTCCGGATCTACGAGCAGTACTTC. Its protein is CASAGTSGVRIYEQYF.

The genes are TRBV28 and TRBJ2-1; 10 bases align to TRBD2. CDR3 length equals 16 residues. Germline CDR1 MDHEN, CDR2 SYDVKM. V lost 4 bases and J lost 1; bases outside the gene matches: 4. The CDR3 DNA sequence: TGTGCCAGCAGTTCGCGACTAGCGGGTTCCTACAATGAGCAGTTCTTC. Translated, it gives CASSSRLAGSYNEQFF.

The chain carries TRBV11-1 and TRBJ2-5; D may match TRBD1 or TRBD2 (5 bases each). CDR3 length equals 15 residues. Germline CDR1 SGHAT, CDR2 FQDESV (reference sequence). V lost 0 bases to trimming and J lost 4 bases, with 12 bases between them. The CDR3 protein is CASSLAHGAGETQYF. The CDR3 region has the DNA TGTGCCAGCAGCTTAGCTCACGGGGCGGGAGAGACCCAGTACTTC.

The V gene is TRBV4-1, the J gene TRBJ2-2; 14 bases map to TRBD2. CDR3 length equals 16 residues. CDR1 is MGHRA, CDR2 YSYEKL, per germline. Unmatched junction bases numbered 9, after V lost 4 bases and J lost 11 bases. CDR3 residues: CASSRRGLAGAVELFF. Here the CDR3 DNA reads TGCGCCAGCAGCCGAAGGGGACTAGCGGGAGCTGTTGAGCTGTTTTTT.

The chain is built from TRBV6-5 and TRBJ2-7; the D gene is possibly TRBD1 (6 bases). V was clipped by 6 bases and J by 5 bases, with 20 bases between them. The germline CDR1 and CDR2 sequences are MNHEY and SVGAGI. The CDR3 contains 15 residues. CDR3 in amino acids: CASRTPGARGDEQYF. The CDR3 bases are TGTGCCAGCAGGACCCCAGGGGCCCGGGGCGACGAGCAGTACTTC.

The chain combines TRBV19 with TRBJ2-1, with D unresolved. The germline CDR1 and CDR2 sequences are LNHDA and SQIVND (reference sequence). The V end was cut by 5 bases, the J end by 4 bases, with 9 bases between. The length of the CDR3 is 13 residues. CDR3 DNA: TGTGCCAGTAGTGCCCCCGGATACAATGAGCAGTTCTTC. It specifies CASSAPGYNEQFF.

CDR3 nucleotide sequence: TGTGCCAGCTCACAACTAGCGGGAGGACTCTACGAGCAGTACTTC. Amino acids: CASSQLAGGLYEQYF. V gene TRBV18 combines with J gene TRBJ2-7, with 12 bases lining up with TRBD2. The length of the CDR3 is 15 residues. Germline V gene sequence: CDR1 KGHSH, CDR2 LQKENI. Losses at the gene ends were 4 bases for V and 3 bases for J; bases not matched to a gene: 4.

This chain uses TRBV6-6 with TRBJ2-2, with D perhaps matching TRBD1 (6 bases). CDR1 MNHNY and CDR2 SVGAGI come from the germline V gene (reference sequence). The CDR3 loop spans 14 amino acids. Between the trimmed V and J ends, which lost 10 bases and 6 bases, there was a span of 18 bases. In nucleotides, the CDR3 is TGTGCCACCACACGGTGGGGGCCGGCCGGGGAGCTGTTTTTT. Translation gives CATTRWGPAGELFF.

The genes are TRBV11-3 and TRBJ1-6; D is undetermined. Trimming pared 5 bases from V and 8 bases from J, leaving 13 bases between. CDR1 and CDR2 (germline): SGHNT, YENEEA. CDR3 length: 14 amino acids. Here the CDR3 DNA reads TGTGCCAGCAGCCTCGGGAATGCCGATTCACCCCTCCACTTT. Its protein product is CASSLGNADSPLHF.

The chain couples TRBV15 to TRBJ1-4, with 8 bases matching TRBD1. The CDR3 runs 16 residues. J lost 4 bases, V lost 1 base, and 5 bases had no gene match. Germline lookup yields CDR1 LNHNV and CDR2 YYDKDF (reference sequence). The CDR3 reads CATSRGSGQVNEKLFF. CDR3 nucleotide sequence: TGTGCCACCAGCAGAGGGTCGGGACAGGTTAATGAAAAACTGTTTTTT.

The chain recombines TRBV9 with TRBJ1-1; the D is unclear. The germline gives CDR1 SGDLS, CDR2 YYNGEE. CDR3 size: 14 residues. V was clipped by 0 bases and J by 2 bases, with 8 bases between them. The CDR3 loop reads CASSVGLGNTEAFF. The DNA for the CDR3 is TGTGCCAGCAGCGTAGGCCTAGGTAACACTGAAGCTTTCTTT.

The V and J genes are TRBV30 and TRBJ2-1; 11 nucleotides align to TRBD1. V gave up 7 bases and J gave up 8 bases; unmatched junction bases: 4. The CDR3 is 12 residues long. Germline V gene data show CDR1 as GTSNPN and CDR2 as SVGIG (reference sequence). The CDR3 protein is CASGQGGDEQFF. CDR3 nucleotide sequence: TGTGCCTCGGGACAGGGGGGCGATGAGCAGTTCTTC.

In this sample, this clone turned up a few times. This chain connects TRBV19 to TRBJ1-5; D gene uncertain. Germline CDR1 and CDR2: LNHDA and SQIVND (reference sequence). CDR3 size: 14 residues. The V and J ends lost 7 bases and 2 bases respectively, with 12 bases between them. The CDR3 protein is CASTTADGNQPQHF. CDR3 DNA sequence: TGTGCCAGTACCACAGCGGACGGCAATCAGCCCCAGCATTTT.

The genes are TRBV5-4 and TRBJ2-7, with 7 bases that match TRBD1. Germline V CDR1 and CDR2: SGHNT, YYREEE (reference sequence). This CDR3 comprises 14 residues. V lost 4 bases, J lost 4 bases, and 8 bases stayed unmatched. The CDR3 loop reads CASSQRDSGYEQYF. The CDR3, as DNA: TGTGCCAGCAGCCAACGGGACAGTGGGTACGAGCAGTACTTC.

The gene calls are TRBV6-5 and TRBJ2-1; unclear D gene. This CDR3 has 15 amino acids. Germline V CDR1 and CDR2: MNHEY, SVGAGI. Trimming stripped 0 bases from V and 9 bases from J, with 15 bases between. CDR3 in DNA: TGTGCCAGCAGTTACTCGGGAACGGTAGATGGTGAGCAGTTCTTC. Translating gives CASSYSGTVDGEQFF.

The chain is built from TRBV18 and TRBJ1-6; 7 bases are a match to TRBD1. Germline V gives CDR1 KGHSH, CDR2 LQKENI. Trimming cost V 9 bases and J 7 bases; bases outside gene matches: 6. This CDR3 has 13 amino acids. CDR3 region: CASSTGDNSPLHF. The DNA of the CDR3 is TGTGCCAGTTCTACAGGGGACAATTCACCCCTCCACTTT.

The chain has TRBV19 and TRBJ2-5; 7 bases align to TRBD2. The trim removed 3 bases at V and 2 bases at J, leaving 9 bases unmatched. This CDR3 is 16 amino acids long. The V gene's germline CDR1 is LNHDA and CDR2 SQIVND (reference sequence). The CDR3 DNA sequence: TGTGCCAGTAGTATGTCGGCTAGCGGCGCTCAAGAGACCCAGTACTTC. Protein sequence: CASSMSASGAQETQYF. The full variable domain, its missing parts supplied by reference TRBV19 and TRBJ2-5, is DGGITQSPKYLFRKEGQNVTLSCEQNLNHDAMYWYRQDPGQGLRLIYYSQIVNDFQKGDIAEGYSVSREKKESFPLTVTSAQKNPTAFYLCASSMSASGAQETQYFGPGTRLLVL.

The chain employs TRBV29-1 and TRBJ2-1; perhaps D is TRBD1 or TRBD2 (5 bases each). CDR3 size: 14 residues. Between the trimmed V and J ends, which lost 3 bases and 6 bases, there was a span of 15 bases. The germline gives CDR1 SQVTM, CDR2 ANQGSEA. The CDR3 sequence: CSVDLQGVGNEQFF. The CDR3 nucleotides are TGCAGCGTTGATCTGCAGGGAGTAGGCAATGAGCAGTTCTTC.

The chain employs TRBV19 and TRBJ1-3; D is possibly TRBD1 (5 bases). CDR1 and CDR2 (germline): LNHDA, SQIVND (reference sequence). This CDR3 has 18 residues. Between the trimmed V and J ends, which lost 7 bases and 2 bases, there was a span of 24 bases. CDR3 in amino acids: CASTPMGTSTQTGNTIYF. For the CDR3, the DNA is TGTGCCAGTACCCCAATGGGGACGTCCACTCAAACTGGAAACACCATATATTTT.

The chain uses TRBV9 and TRBJ2-3; TRBD2 aligns across 7 bases. With 1 base clipped from V and 0 bases from J, the junction kept 11 bases outside the gene matches. CDR3 length: 18 residues. Germline CDR1 SGDLS, CDR2 YYNGEE. The CDR3 loop is CASSVRSGSGPSTDTQYF. As DNA, the CDR3 is TGTGCCAGCAGCGTAAGATCCGGTAGCGGGCCGAGCACAGATACGCAGTATTTT. The entire variable domain, with the rest obtained from reference TRBV9 and TRBJ2-3, is as follows: DSGVTQTPKHLITATGQRVTLRCSPRSGDLSVYWYQQSLDQGLQFLIQYYNGEERAKGNILERFSAQQFPDLHSELNLSSLELGDSALYFCASSVRSGSGPSTDTQYFGPGTRLTVL.

V gene TRBV15 combines with J gene TRBJ2-2; D unresolved. The germline gives CDR1 LNHNV, CDR2 YYDKDF (reference sequence). V dropped 0 bases and J dropped 3 bases, with 5 bases sitting between them. CDR3 length equals 14 residues. The CDR3 reads CATSRDSYTGELFF. CDR3 in DNA: TGTGCCACCAGCAGAGACAGTTACACCGGGGAGCTGTTTTTT.

The CDR3 reads CASRAQGSSRSSYNEQFF. CDR3 coding DNA: TGCGCCAGCAGAGCACAGGGGAGTTCCCGGAGCTCCTACAATGAGCAGTTCTTC. This sequence joins TRBV5-1 and TRBJ2-1, with 7 positions matching TRBD1. CDR1 and CDR2 (germline): SGHRS, YFSETQ. Losses at the gene ends were 5 bases for V and 0 bases for J; bases not matched to a gene: 14. CDR3 size: 18 residues.

This clone showed up just a few times. The rearrangement joins TRBV19 to TRBJ1-2, with a tentative D call TRBD1 (6 bases). This CDR3 region has 12 residues. The germline V and J ends were trimmed by 6 bases and 6 bases, with 11 bases remaining between them. Germline assignment: CDR1 LNHDA and CDR2 SQIVND (reference sequence). CDR3 nucleotides: TGTGCCAGTAGAAAACAGGGTAATGGCTACACCTTC. Encoded protein: CASRKQGNGYTF.

The chain recombines TRBV7-9 with TRBJ1-2; tentatively, D is TRBD1 (5 bases). V gave up 6 bases and J gave up 4 bases, with 9 bases separating them. The CDR3 loop spans 12 amino acids. Germline CDR1 SEHNR, CDR2 FQNEAQ (reference sequence). The CDR3 reads CASSRDGYGYTF. CDR3 DNA: TGTGCCAGCAGTCGGGACGGCTATGGCTACACCTTC.

This CDR3 reads CASSIGRWSRQETQYF. The CDR3 bases are TGTGCCAGTAGTATAGGACGGTGGTCTCGCCAAGAGACCCAGTACTTC. The J gene is TRBJ2-5, the V gene TRBV19, with D unresolved. Germline assignment: CDR1 LNHDA and CDR2 SQIVND (reference sequence). Between the trimmed V and J ends, which lost 1 base and 1 base, there was a span of 13 bases. The CDR3 is 16 residues long.

The chain is built from TRBV15 and TRBJ1-5; unclear D gene. Trimming pared 4 bases from V and 9 bases from J, leaving 10 bases between. There are 12 residues in the CDR3. Germline V gene data show CDR1 as LNHNV and CDR2 as YYDKDF (reference sequence). CDR3 sequence reads: CATSIDAGPQHF. The CDR3 nucleotides read TGTGCCACCAGCATCGACGCGGGGCCCCAGCATTTT.

The chain recombines TRBV5-1 with TRBJ2-3, with 7 bases matching TRBD1. The germline CDR1 and CDR2 sequences are SGHRS and YFSETQ. This CDR3 region has 16 residues. V dropped 2 bases and J dropped 4; count of bases not matched to a gene: 10. CDR3 nucleotide sequence: TGCGCCAGCAGCTTCCTACGGGGACAGACCTCAGATACGCAGTATTTT. Translation: CASSFLRGQTSDTQYF.